This T cell receptor beta chain was recorded in a study of blood T cells in healthy people across ages. Through a sample-barcoded 5' primer and a J-beta primer mix, a second PCR was run for about 6 to 11 cycles. MiXCR, applied by TCRdb to the 5' RACE reads, yields one record per CDR3 protein. This table holds 1.5 million or so distinct CDR3 sequences, 42% found once. After removal of 6 bases from V and 4 bases from J, the junction contained 10 bases not matched to a gene. CDR3 length equals 16 residues. Germline V gene sequence: CDR1 SEHNR, CDR2 FQNEAQ (reference sequence). The genes are TRBV7-9 and TRBJ2-3, with 10 bases identical to TRBD2. The source of this sequence is a woman between 18 and 29 years old in good health. The source material was blood. For the CDR3, the DNA is TGTGCCAGCAGTTGGACTAGCGGTTATCAGTCAGATACGCAGTATTTT. Translating it yields CASSWTSGYQSDTQYF.